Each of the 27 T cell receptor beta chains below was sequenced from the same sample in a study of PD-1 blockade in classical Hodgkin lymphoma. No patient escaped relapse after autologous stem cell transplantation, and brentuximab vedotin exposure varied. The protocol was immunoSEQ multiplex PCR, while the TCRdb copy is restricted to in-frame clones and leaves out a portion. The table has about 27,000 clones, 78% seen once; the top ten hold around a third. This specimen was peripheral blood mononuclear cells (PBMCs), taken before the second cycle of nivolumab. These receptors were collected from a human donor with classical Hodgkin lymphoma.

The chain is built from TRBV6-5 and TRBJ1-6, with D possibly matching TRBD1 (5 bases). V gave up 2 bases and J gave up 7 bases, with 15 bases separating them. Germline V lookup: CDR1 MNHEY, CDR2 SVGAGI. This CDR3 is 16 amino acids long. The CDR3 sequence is CASSYRRDRGNSPLHF. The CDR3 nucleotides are TGTGCCAGCAGTTACCGCAGGGACCGAGGGAATTCACCCCTCCACTTT.

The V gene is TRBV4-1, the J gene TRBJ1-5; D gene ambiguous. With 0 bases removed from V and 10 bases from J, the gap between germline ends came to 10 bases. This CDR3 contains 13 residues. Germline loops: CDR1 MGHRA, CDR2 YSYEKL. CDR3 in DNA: TGCGCCAGCAGCCAAGATCTGGTTAATCCCCAGCATTTT. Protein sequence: CASSQDLVNPQHF.

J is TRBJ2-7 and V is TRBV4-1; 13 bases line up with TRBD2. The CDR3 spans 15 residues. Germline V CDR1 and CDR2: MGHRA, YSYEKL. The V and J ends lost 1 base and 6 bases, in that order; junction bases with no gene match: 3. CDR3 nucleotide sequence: TGCGCCAGCAGCCAAGGGGGACTAGCGGGGTTCGAGCAGTACTTC. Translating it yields CASSQGGLAGFEQYF.

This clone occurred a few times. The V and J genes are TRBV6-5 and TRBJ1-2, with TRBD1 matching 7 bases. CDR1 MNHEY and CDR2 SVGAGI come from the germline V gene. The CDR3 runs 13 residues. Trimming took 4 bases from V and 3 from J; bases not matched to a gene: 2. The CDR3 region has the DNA TGTGCCAGCAGTTTCGGACAGGACTATGGCTACACCTTC. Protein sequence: CASSFGQDYGYTF.

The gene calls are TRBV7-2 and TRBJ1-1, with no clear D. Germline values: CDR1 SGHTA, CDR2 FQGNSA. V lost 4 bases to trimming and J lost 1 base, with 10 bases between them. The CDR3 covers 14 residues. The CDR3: CASSYLGWNTEAFF. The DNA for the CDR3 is TGTGCCAGCAGCTATTTGGGATGGAACACTGAAGCTTTCTTT.

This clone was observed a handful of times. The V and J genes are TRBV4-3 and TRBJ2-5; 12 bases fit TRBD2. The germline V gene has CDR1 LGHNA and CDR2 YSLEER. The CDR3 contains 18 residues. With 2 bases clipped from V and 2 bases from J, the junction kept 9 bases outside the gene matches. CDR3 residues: CASSQIWTSGDIQETQYF. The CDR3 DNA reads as TGCGCCAGCAGCCAAATTTGGACTAGCGGGGATATACAAGAGACCCAGTACTTC.

DNA for the CDR3: TGTGCCAGCAGTTACTCGACAGGTGTGGAGACTGAAGCTTTCTTT. Its translation is CASSYSTGVETEAFF. The rearrangement uses TRBV6-5 and TRBJ1-1, with a possible D match to TRBD1 (6 bases). The CDR3 spans 15 residues. V lost 0 bases to trimming and J lost 5 bases, with 13 bases between them. Germline lookup yields CDR1 MNHEY and CDR2 SVGAGI.

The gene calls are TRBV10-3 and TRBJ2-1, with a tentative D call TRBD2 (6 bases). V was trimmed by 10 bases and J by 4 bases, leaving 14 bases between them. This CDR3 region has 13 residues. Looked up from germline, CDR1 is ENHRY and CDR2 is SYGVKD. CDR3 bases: TGTGCCACTACCGGGACTGAATACAATGAGCAGTTCTTC. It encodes CATTGTEYNEQFF.

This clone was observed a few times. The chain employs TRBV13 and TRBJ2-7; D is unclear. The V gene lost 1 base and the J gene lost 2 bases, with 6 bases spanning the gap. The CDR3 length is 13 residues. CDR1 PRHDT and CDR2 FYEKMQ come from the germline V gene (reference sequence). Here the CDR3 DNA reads TGTGCCAGCAGCTTAGCGGGTACCTACGAGCAGTACTTC. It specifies CASSLAGTYEQYF.

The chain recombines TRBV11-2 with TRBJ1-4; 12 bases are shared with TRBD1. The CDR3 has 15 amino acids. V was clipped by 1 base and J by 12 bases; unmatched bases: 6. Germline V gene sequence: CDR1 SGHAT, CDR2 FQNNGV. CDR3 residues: CASSLAGTGGDQLFF. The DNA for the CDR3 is TGTGCCAGCAGCTTAGCGGGGACAGGGGGCGATCAACTGTTTTTT.

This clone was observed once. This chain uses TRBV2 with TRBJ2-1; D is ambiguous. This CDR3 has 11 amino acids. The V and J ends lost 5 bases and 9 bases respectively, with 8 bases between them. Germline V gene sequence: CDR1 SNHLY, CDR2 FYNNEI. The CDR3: CASSRASEQFF. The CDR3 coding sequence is TGTGCCAGCAGTCGCGCGTCTGAGCAGTTCTTC.

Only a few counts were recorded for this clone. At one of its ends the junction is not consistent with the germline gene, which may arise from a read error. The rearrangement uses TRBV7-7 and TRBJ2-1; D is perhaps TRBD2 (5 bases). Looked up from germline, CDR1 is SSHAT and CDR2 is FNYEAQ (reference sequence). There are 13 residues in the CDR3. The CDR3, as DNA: TGTGCTAGCAGCTCGACGGTGGCGGGTGAGCAGTTCTTC. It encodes CASSSTVAGEQFF.

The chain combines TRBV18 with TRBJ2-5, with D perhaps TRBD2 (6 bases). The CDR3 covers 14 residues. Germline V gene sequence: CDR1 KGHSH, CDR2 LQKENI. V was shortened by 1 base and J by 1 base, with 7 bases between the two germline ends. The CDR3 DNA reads TGTGCCAGCTCACCACAGGGAGGCCAAGAGACCCAGTACTTC. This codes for CASSPQGGQETQYF.

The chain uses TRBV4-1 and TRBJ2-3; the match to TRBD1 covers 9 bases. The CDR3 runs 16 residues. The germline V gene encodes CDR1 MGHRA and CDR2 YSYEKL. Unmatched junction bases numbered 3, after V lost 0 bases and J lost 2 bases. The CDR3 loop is CASSQDWTGATDTQYF. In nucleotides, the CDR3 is TGCGCCAGCAGCCAAGATTGGACAGGGGCCACAGATACGCAGTATTTT.

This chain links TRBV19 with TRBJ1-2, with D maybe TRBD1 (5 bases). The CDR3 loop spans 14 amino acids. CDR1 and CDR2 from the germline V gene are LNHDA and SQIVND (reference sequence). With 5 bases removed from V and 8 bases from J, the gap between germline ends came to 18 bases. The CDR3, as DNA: TGTGCCAGTAGTGTCCCGGGAGGGGCGGGCGGCTACACCTTC. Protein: CASSVPGGAGGYTF.

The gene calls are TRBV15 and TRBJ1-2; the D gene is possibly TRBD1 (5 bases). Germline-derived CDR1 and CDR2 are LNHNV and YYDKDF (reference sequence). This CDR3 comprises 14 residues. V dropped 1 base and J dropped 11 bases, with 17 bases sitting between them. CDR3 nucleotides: TGTGCCACCAGCAGAGGAGCCGAGAGTTGGGGGTACACCTTC. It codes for CATSRGAESWGYTF. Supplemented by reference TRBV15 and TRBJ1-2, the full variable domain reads DAMVIQNPRYQVTQFGKPVTLSCSQTLNHNVMYWYQQKSSQAPKLLFHYYDKDFNNEADTPDNFQSRRPNTSFCFLDIRSPGLGDTAMYLCATSRGAESWGYTFGSGTRLTVV.

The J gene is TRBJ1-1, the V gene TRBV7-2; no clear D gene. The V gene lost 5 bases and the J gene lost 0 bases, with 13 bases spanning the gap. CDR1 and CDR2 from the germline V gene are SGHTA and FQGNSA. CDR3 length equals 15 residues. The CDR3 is CASSQYTGVNTEAFF. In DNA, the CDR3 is TGTGCCAGCAGCCAATACACGGGTGTGAACACTGAAGCTTTCTTT. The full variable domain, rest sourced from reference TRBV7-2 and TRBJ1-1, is GAGVSQSPSNKVTEKGKDVELRCDPISGHTALYWYRQSLGQGLEFLIYFQGNSAPDKSGLPSDRFSAERTGGSVSTLTIQRTQQEDSAVYLCASSQYTGVNTEAFFGQGTRLTVV.

The CDR3 protein is CASSFSGGSPYTQYF. CDR3 sequence (DNA): TGCGCCAGCAGCTTTAGCGGGGGGTCCCCATATACGCAGTATTTT. The chain carries TRBV5-1 and TRBJ2-3; 10 bases align to TRBD2. Trimming at V came to 2 bases and at J to 7 bases, leaving 7 bases not matched to a gene. CDR1 is SGHRS, CDR2 YFSETQ, per germline. The CDR3 is 15 amino acids.

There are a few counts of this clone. CDR3 DNA sequence: TGTGCCAGCAGCTTAGCGCAGTTAAGTGGATGGGCTCTTAATGAGCAGTTCTTC. Translation gives CASSLAQLSGWALNEQFF. The chain recombines TRBV7-6 with TRBJ2-1; no firm D call. This CDR3 is built from 18 residues. V lost 0 bases and J lost 7, with 22 bases in between. Germline V gene sequence: CDR1 SGHVS, CDR2 FNYEAQ. Together with reference TRBV7-6 and TRBJ2-1, the CDR3 gives the full variable domain: GAGVSQSPRYKVTKRGQDVALRCDPISGHVSLYWYRQALGQGPEFLTYFNYEAQQDKSGLPNDRFSAERPEGSISTLTIQRTEQRDSAMYRCASSLAQLSGWALNEQFFGPGTRLTVL.

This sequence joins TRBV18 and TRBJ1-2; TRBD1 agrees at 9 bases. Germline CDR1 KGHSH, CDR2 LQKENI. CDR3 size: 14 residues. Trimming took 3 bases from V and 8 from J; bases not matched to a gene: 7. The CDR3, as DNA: TGTGCCAGCTCACCTACAGGGGGCGCAAGCGGCTACACCTTC. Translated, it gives CASSPTGGASGYTF.

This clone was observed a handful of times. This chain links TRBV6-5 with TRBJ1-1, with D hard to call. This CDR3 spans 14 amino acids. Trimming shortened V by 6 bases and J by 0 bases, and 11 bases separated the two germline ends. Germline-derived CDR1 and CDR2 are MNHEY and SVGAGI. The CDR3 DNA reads TGTGCCAGCAGATTCTTAGGGATGAACACTGAAGCTTTCTTT. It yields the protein CASRFLGMNTEAFF.

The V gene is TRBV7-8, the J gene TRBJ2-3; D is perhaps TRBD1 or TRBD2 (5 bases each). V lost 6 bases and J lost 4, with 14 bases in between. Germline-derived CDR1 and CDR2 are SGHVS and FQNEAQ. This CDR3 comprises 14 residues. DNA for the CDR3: TGTGCCAGCAGATCGGGGCGATCTGCAGATACGCAGTATTTT. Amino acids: CASRSGRSADTQYF.

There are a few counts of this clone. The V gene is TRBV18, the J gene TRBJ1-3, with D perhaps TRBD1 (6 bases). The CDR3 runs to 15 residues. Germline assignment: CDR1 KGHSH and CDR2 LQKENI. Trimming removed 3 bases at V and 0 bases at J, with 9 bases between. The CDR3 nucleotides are TGTGCCAGCTCACCCTCGGACAGCTCTGGAAACACCATATATTTT. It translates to CASSPSDSSGNTIYF.

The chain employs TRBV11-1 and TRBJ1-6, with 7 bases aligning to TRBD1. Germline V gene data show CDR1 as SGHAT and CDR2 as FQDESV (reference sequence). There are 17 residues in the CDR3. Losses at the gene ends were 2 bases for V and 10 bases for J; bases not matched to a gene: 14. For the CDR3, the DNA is TGTGCCAGCAGCTTACAAGACCTTACAGGGGTTAGGTCACCCCTCCACTTT. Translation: CASSLQDLTGVRSPLHF.

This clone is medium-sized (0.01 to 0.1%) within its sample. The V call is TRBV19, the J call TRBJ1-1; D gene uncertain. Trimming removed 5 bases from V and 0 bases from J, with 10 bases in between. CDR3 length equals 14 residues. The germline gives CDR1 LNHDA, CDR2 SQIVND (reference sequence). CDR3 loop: CASSLKPMNTEAFF. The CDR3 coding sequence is TGTGCCAGTAGTCTCAAACCGATGAACACTGAAGCTTTCTTT. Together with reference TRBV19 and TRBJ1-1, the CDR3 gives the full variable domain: DGGITQSPKYLFRKEGQNVTLSCEQNLNHDAMYWYRQDPGQGLRLIYYSQIVNDFQKGDIAEGYSVSREKKESFPLTVTSAQKNPTAFYLCASSLKPMNTEAFFGQGTRLTVV.

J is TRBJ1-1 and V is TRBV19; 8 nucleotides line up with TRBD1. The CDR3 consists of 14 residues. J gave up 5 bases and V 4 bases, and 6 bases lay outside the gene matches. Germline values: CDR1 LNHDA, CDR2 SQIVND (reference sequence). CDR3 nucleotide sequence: TGTGCCAGTAGTAAGATTCAGGGGGCAACTGAAGCTTTCTTT. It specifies CASSKIQGATEAFF.

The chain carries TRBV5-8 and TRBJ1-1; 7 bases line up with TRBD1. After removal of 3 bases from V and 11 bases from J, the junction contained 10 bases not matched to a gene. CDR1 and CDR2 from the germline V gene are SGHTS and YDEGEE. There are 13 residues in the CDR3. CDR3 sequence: CASSSFTTGEAFF. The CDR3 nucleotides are TGTGCCAGCAGCTCCTTTACCACAGGGGAGGCTTTCTTT.